This TCR beta chain stems from a study of human thymus T cells (dated by TCRdb to 2019 to 2021). Describing the broader study: The study used under 10 infant thymus samples plus four related peripheral blood samples to characterize TCR alpha and beta repertoires. Donor ages ranging from 7 to 244 days were recorded, and several male and a couple of female infants were included in the cohort. Paper-wide results and their limitations: According to the related research, thymic TCR repertoires were highly overlapping among unrelated individuals. Thymus samples yielded on average around 850,000 unique TCRB clonotypes, compared with around 79,000 from blood samples. Both the thymic and the peripheral blood repertoires appeared to show biased V and J gene segment usage.

Cut back by 1 base and 5 bases, the V and J ends lie 18 bases apart. The CDR3 holds 17 amino acids from the cysteine to the phenylalanine. The retained sequence is limited to the CDR3, 51 bases, with the frame set at the first base. The germline V gene encodes CDR1 SGHAT and CDR2 FQNNGV. TCRB and TCRAD loci were amplified from a standardized quantity of quality-controlled genomic DNA using the immunoSEQ multiplex PCR assay. The amplicons spanned the V(D)J region and were long enough to cover the CDR3 and allow V and J genes to be identified. The amplicons were sequenced on an Illumina platform via the commercial immunoSEQ service. As for the original processing: Corrections for primer bias and sequencing errors followed previously described methods, while TCRAD and TCRB definitions were based on the IMGT database. immunoSEQ Analyzer 3.0 and VDJTools were used for repertoire analysis, which covered basic statistics, V/J segment usage, diversity estimates, rarefaction and pairwise overlap. Chao1, ChaoE, Efron-Thisted, Shannon and inverse Simpson indices were used to estimate diversity, which was also estimated on datasets down-sampled to the smallest sample. Repertoire overlap was determined by strict matching of CDR3 nucleotide sequence, V gene and J gene, and Jaccard-based multidimensional scaling clustering was applied. TCRdb took this table from immuneACCESS and kept in-frame rearrangements with V and J called. Such tables lack part of the clones; where checked against another copy, unresolved V genes explain under half of the gap, and the rest is unexplained. That table is the source of V, J and clone size, and D and trimming were worked out from the DNA. The sample contains tens of thousands of clones, 90% to 95% of them found a single time. Approximately 0.032% of the sample goes to the ten largest clones.

In the case of this clone: The antigen it recognizes is unknown. No base quality information exists; no much larger clone differs at one position.

The thymus tissue came from surgical resects taken out during corrective cardiac surgery. In Finland, the donors were immunologically healthy infants who were having open corrective cardiac surgery for congenital heart defects. Thymocytes were released mechanically from tissue and stored at -70 °C as pellets of roughly 8.5-32 million cells. A QIAsymphony instrument was used to extract genomic DNA from frozen cell pellets. The TCR sequence derives from a girl younger than two with a congenital heart defect but otherwise immunologically healthy. Material: thymus tissue. Recombination connected TRBV11-2 to TRBJ2-1, with TRBD1 tentatively as D gene (5 bases match). The CDR3 here reads CASSLGGGVGSHNEQFF. The sequenced DNA: TGTGCCAGCAGCTTAGGGGGCGGAGTCGGGTCGCACAATGAGCAGTTCTTC.